This T cell receptor beta chain is drawn from a study of blood T cell repertoires in COVID-19. Study-level background: Samples taken during acute and convalescent COVID-19 were collected in the United States, Italy and Spain. T cells, B-cell-depleted T cells, or PBMCs provided the cDNA or gDNA that served as material.

Authors' analysis steps: The assay estimated nucleated cells by amplifying reference gene primers. Generated by immunoSEQ multiplex PCR, the TCRdb table keeps only in-frame clones and is missing some. That table furnishes V, J and clone size, whereas the DNA furnished D and trimming. The sample consists of about 16,000 clones, about 85% of them appearing once. CDR1 is MNHEY and CDR2 is SVGAGI in the germline V gene. Trimming took 1 base from V and 4 from J; bases not matched to a gene: 3. CDR3 size: 14 residues. The receptor was isolated from a human donor in a cohort sampled during active COVID-19. The specimen was peripheral blood. The chain has TRBV6-5 and TRBJ1-1; 7 bases fit TRBD1. CDR3 residues: CASSYFSGGTEAFF. CDR3 sequence (DNA): TGTGCCAGCAGTTACTTCTCAGGGGGCACTGAAGCTTTCTTT.